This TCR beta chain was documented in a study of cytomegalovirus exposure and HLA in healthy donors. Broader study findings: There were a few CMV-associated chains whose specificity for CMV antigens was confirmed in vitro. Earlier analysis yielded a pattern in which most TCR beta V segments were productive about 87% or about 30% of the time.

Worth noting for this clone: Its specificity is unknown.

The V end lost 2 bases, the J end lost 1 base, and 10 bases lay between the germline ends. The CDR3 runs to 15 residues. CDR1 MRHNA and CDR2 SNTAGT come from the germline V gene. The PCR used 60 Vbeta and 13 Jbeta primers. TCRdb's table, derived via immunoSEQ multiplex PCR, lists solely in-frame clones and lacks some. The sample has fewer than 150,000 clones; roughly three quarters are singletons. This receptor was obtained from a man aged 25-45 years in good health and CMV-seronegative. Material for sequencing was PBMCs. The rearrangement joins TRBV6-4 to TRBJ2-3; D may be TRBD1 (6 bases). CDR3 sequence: CASSDRPGGTDTQYF. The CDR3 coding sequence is TGTGCCAGCAGTGACAGGCCAGGGGGCACAGATACGCAGTATTTT.